A single sample is the source of the 29 T cell receptor beta chains below, sequenced in a study of OX40 agonist ivuxolimab in advanced cancers. The data were produced by immunoSEQ multiplex PCR, yet TCRdb's version contains in-frame clones alone and is incomplete. The sample gives around 45,000 clones, around nine tenths of which show up once; roughly 8.4% is in the top ten. Specimen: CD4+ or CD8+ T cells sorted from blood, collected in a trial of the OX40 agonist ivuxolimab. The receptors derive from an adult with an advanced solid tumor such as melanoma, head and neck, liver or kidney cancer.

V and J are TRBV6-6 and TRBJ2-2; no clear D gene. In germline, CDR1 is MNHNY, CDR2 SVGAGI (reference sequence). The ends were cut back, 5 bases at V and 10 bases at J, with 14 bases in the middle. The CDR3 is made up of 13 amino acids. This CDR3 is CASSPSLPLELFF. As DNA, the CDR3 is TGTGCCAGCAGTCCCTCCCTGCCCCTGGAGCTGTTTTTT.

The rearrangement joins TRBV6-6 to TRBJ2-2; no clear D. This CDR3 is 16 amino acids long. The V and J ends lost 2 bases and 3 bases respectively, with 13 bases between them. Per the germline V gene, CDR1 is MNHNY and CDR2 is SVGAGI (reference sequence). The CDR3 region is CASSYGDSFYTGELFF. The CDR3 DNA is TGTGCCAGCAGTTACGGTGACTCCTTCTACACCGGGGAGCTGTTTTTT.

The chain carries TRBV7-2 and TRBJ2-7; 8 bases fit TRBD2. Germline V CDR1 and CDR2: SGHTA, FQGNSA. This CDR3 contains 15 residues. J lost 4 bases, V lost 4 bases, and 9 bases had no gene match. The CDR3 DNA reads as TGTGCCAGCAGCTCGACCACGGGAGGGCTGTACGAGCAGTACTTC. It specifies CASSSTTGGLYEQYF.

The V gene is TRBV18, the J gene TRBJ1-1; D gene unclear. The CDR3 consists of 12 residues. The V gene lost 6 bases and the J gene lost 11 bases, with 16 bases spanning the gap. Germline CDR1 is KGHSH and CDR2 is LQKENI. CDR3 in DNA: TGTGCCAGCTCCCCGACTGCGGGTGGGGCTTTCTTT. Its protein is CASSPTAGGAFF.

V gene TRBV7-3 combines with J gene TRBJ2-3, with no clear D. CDR3 length: 13 residues. CDR1 is SGHTA, CDR2 FQGTGA, per germline. The ends were cut back, 3 bases at V and 5 bases at J, with 9 bases in the middle. CDR3 DNA: TGTGCCAGCAGCTTGATAAAAAGAGATACGCAGTATTTT. Protein: CASSLIKRDTQYF.

The chain couples TRBV27 to TRBJ1-2; TRBD1 is a possible D gene (5 bases). Per the germline V gene, CDR1 is MNHEY and CDR2 is SMNVEV (reference sequence). The CDR3 consists of 16 residues. The germline V and J ends were trimmed by 0 bases and 8 bases, with 19 bases remaining between them. The CDR3 nucleotides are TGTGCCAGCAGTTTATCGTGGACGGGCGGGGGGTCGGGCTACACCTTC. Translating it yields CASSLSWTGGGSGYTF.

V is TRBV18 and J is TRBJ1-1; D is unclear. CDR3 size: 13 residues. Trimming cost V 7 bases and J 1 base, with 10 bases left between them. Germline loops: CDR1 KGHSH, CDR2 LQKENI. The CDR3 loop is CASWPAANTEAFF. The CDR3 coding sequence is TGTGCCAGCTGGCCGGCGGCGAACACTGAAGCTTTCTTT.

The genes are TRBV18 and TRBJ2-1; a weak D match, TRBD2 (5 bases). V shed 4 bases and J shed 0 bases, with 16 bases lying between them. CDR1 and CDR2 (germline): KGHSH, LQKENI. The CDR3 length is 17 residues. CDR3 sequence reads: CASSRTLTGSSYNEQFF. CDR3 coding DNA: TGTGCCAGCTCACGAACCCTTACGGGAAGCTCCTACAATGAGCAGTTCTTC.

The chain uses TRBV18 and TRBJ2-5, with TRBD1 matching over 7 bases. The CDR3 runs to 14 residues. Unmatched junction bases numbered 5, after V lost 5 bases and J lost 2 bases. The germline V gene encodes CDR1 KGHSH and CDR2 LQKENI. CDR3 coding DNA: TGTGCCAGCTCATCTGACAGGGCACAAGAGACCCAGTACTTC. Translation: CASSSDRAQETQYF.

V gene TRBV13 combines with J gene TRBJ1-1, with D possibly TRBD1 on 5 matching bases. This CDR3 contains 14 residues. Germline lookup yields CDR1 PRHDT and CDR2 FYEKMQ (reference sequence). The V gene lost 5 bases and the J gene lost 1 base, with 11 bases spanning the gap. CDR3 nucleotide sequence: TGTGCCAGCAGCCGGGGACGGCCGAACACTGAAGCTTTCTTT. It translates to CASSRGRPNTEAFF.

This chain links TRBV10-3 with TRBJ2-7, with 10 bases matching TRBD2. The CDR3 spans 14 residues. Losses at the gene ends were 7 bases for V and 4 bases for J; bases not matched to a gene: 7. The V gene's germline CDR1 is ENHRY and CDR2 SYGVKD. CDR3 in DNA: TGTGCCATCACCGAGCAGCGGGAGGGTTACGAGCAGTACTTC. This codes for CAITEQREGYEQYF.

This chain joins TRBV6-4 and TRBJ2-1, with 9 bases identical to TRBD2. The junction had 12 bases not matched to a gene; V was cut back by 11 bases and J by 4 bases. The CDR3 totals 15 residues. Per the germline V gene, CDR1 is MRHNA and CDR2 is SNTAGT. The CDR3, as DNA: TGTGCCTGGAGGATGGGCGGGAGGGTTTACAATGAGCAGTTCTTC. This codes for CAWRMGGRVYNEQFF.

V and J are TRBV6-6 and TRBJ1-5; D is perhaps TRBD1 (5 bases). CDR1 MNHNY and CDR2 SVGAGI come from the germline V gene (reference sequence). The V gene lost 2 bases and the J gene lost 6 bases, with 11 bases spanning the gap. The CDR3 loop spans 14 amino acids. CDR3 nucleotides: TGTGCCAGCAGTTACGGGGGGGATAGTCAGCCCCAGCATTTT. This gives the protein CASSYGGDSQPQHF.

In its sample, this clone was seen a few times. The chain recombines TRBV19 with TRBJ1-2; D might be TRBD1 (6 bases). The ends were cut back, 7 bases at V and 5 bases at J, with 11 bases in the middle. Germline values: CDR1 LNHDA, CDR2 SQIVND (reference sequence). This CDR3 comprises 12 residues. The CDR3 bases are TGTGCCAGTACTCCGGGACATTATGGCTACACCTTC. This encodes CASTPGHYGYTF.

This chain links TRBV5-5 with TRBJ1-1; TRBD1 agrees at 8 bases. Trimming cost V 1 base and J 5 bases; bases outside gene matches: 7. This CDR3 region has 15 residues. Germline V lookup: CDR1 SGHKS, CDR2 YYEKEE (reference sequence). The DNA for the CDR3 is TGTGCCAGCAGCTTGCCTGACAGGGGAGGTACTGAAGCTTTCTTT. This sequence encodes CASSLPDRGGTEAFF.

The chain combines TRBV4-1 with TRBJ2-5, with no clear D. The J call may not be correct, given that the DNA end is closer to TRBJ2-7. CDR1 and CDR2 (germline): MGHRA, YSYEKL. CDR3 length: 14 amino acids. The CDR3 DNA follows: TGCGCCAGCAGCTCCCCGTTGACTGGTTACGAGCAGTACTTC. Amino acid sequence: CASSSPLTGYEQYF.

V and J are TRBV15 and TRBJ2-1; either TRBD1 or TRBD2 may fit D (5 bases each). The CDR3 is made up of 13 amino acids. CDR1 is LNHNV, CDR2 YYDKDF, per germline (reference sequence). Trimming took 7 bases from V and 6 from J, leaving 13 bases between them. In DNA, the CDR3 is TGTGCCACCATGTTCGGGGCGGTCAATGAGCAGTTCTTC. Its protein is CATMFGAVNEQFF.

The chain couples TRBV29-1 to TRBJ2-3, with 8 bases aligning to TRBD2. The germline gives CDR1 SQVTM, CDR2 ANQGSEA. The CDR3 has 15 amino acids. V gave up 3 bases and J gave up 0 bases; unmatched junction bases: 5. Here the CDR3 reads CSVDRQRESTDTQYF. DNA for the CDR3: TGCAGCGTTGATCGGCAGCGGGAGAGCACAGATACGCAGTATTTT.

The rearrangement links TRBV2 to TRBJ2-7; D is perhaps TRBD1 (5 bases). Germline V gives CDR1 SNHLY, CDR2 FYNNEI. V lost 5 bases and J lost 2, with 7 bases in between. The CDR3 sequence is 12 residues long. The CDR3 DNA sequence: TGTGCCAGCAGTCAGGGTCCCTACGAGCAGTACTTC. Its translation is CASSQGPYEQYF.

The rearrangement joins TRBV5-1 to TRBJ1-4, with D perhaps matching TRBD1 (5 bases). The length of the CDR3 is 13 residues. Trimming cost V 0 bases and J 7 bases, with 7 bases left between them. The germline gives CDR1 SGHRS, CDR2 YFSETQ. The CDR3 DNA follows: TGCGCCAGCAGCTTGGGAGGGGTTGAAAAACTGTTTTTT. Amino acids: CASSLGGVEKLFF.

This chain connects TRBV5-4 to TRBJ2-3, with 12 bases fitting TRBD1. Unmatched junction bases numbered 5, after V lost 4 bases and J lost 5 bases. The CDR3 is 15 residues long. Germline CDR1 is SGHNT and CDR2 is YYREEE (reference sequence). The CDR3 reads CASSGDRGQGDTQYF. CDR3 sequence (DNA): TGTGCCAGCAGCGGGGACAGGGGGCAGGGAGATACGCAGTATTTT.

The gene calls are TRBV5-1 and TRBJ2-7, with TRBD2 matching 10 bases. CDR1 is SGHRS, CDR2 YFSETQ, per germline. J lost 5 bases, V lost 9 bases, and 8 bases had no gene match. The CDR3 is made up of 13 amino acids. The CDR3 sequence is CATSSGRDDEQYF. The CDR3, as DNA: TGCGCCACCTCCAGCGGGAGGGACGACGAGCAGTACTTC.

The V gene is TRBV7-6, the J gene TRBJ1-2, with 7 positions matching TRBD1. This CDR3 contains 15 residues. Trimming at V came to 1 base and at J to 2 bases, leaving 4 bases not matched to a gene. Germline lookup yields CDR1 SGHVS and CDR2 FNYEAQ. The CDR3 is CASSLGQGVNYGYTF. The CDR3 DNA reads as TGTGCCAGCAGCTTAGGACAGGGCGTGAACTATGGCTACACCTTC.

V usage is TRBV5-4 and J usage is TRBJ1-2, with 9 bases aligning to TRBD1. Germline V gene lookup returns CDR1 SGHNT and CDR2 YYREEE (reference sequence). This CDR3 comprises 15 residues. The V segment lost 2 bases and the J segment 2 bases; nucleotides outside the gene matches: 4. The CDR3 loop reads CASSFWTGENYGYTF. The CDR3 region has the DNA TGTGCCAGCAGCTTCTGGACAGGGGAGAACTATGGCTACACCTTC. The variable domain in full, with the rest retrieved from reference TRBV5-4 and TRBJ1-2, is ETGVTQSPTHLIKTRGQQVTLRCSSQSGHNTVSWYQQALGQGPQFIFQYYREEENGRGNFPPRFSGLQFPNYSSELNVNALELDDSALYLCASSFWTGENYGYTFGSGTRLTVV.

The chain couples TRBV19 to TRBJ2-7; TRBD2 aligns across 8 bases. CDR3 length: 16 residues. Germline CDR1 and CDR2: LNHDA and SQIVND (reference sequence). Trimming took 5 bases from V and 5 from J; bases not matched to a gene: 14. In nucleotides, the CDR3 is TGTGCCAGTAGTTCCCTGGCCGGGACTAGGGGTGACGAGCAGTACTTC. Protein: CASSSLAGTRGDEQYF.

Concerning this clone: Different DNA sequences within this sample yield the same CDR3. The rearrangement links TRBV11-2 to TRBJ2-1; D perhaps matches TRBD2 (6 bases). Trimming pared 6 bases from V and 0 bases from J, leaving 12 bases between. The CDR3 sequence is 15 residues long. Germline V gene lookup returns CDR1 SGHAT and CDR2 FQNNGV. The CDR3 region is CASRRDSSSYNEQFF. CDR3 bases: TGTGCCAGCAGACGGGACTCGAGCTCCTACAATGAGCAGTTCTTC.

The rearrangement joins TRBV5-8 to TRBJ2-7; D remains unclear. The germline gives CDR1 SGHTS, CDR2 YDEGEE. This CDR3 has 15 amino acids. The V gene lost 5 bases and the J gene lost 5 bases, with 20 bases spanning the gap. Written as DNA, the CDR3 is TGTGCCAGCAGGTTTTTGGGTCTCAGAGTCCACGAGCAGTACTTC. It yields the protein CASRFLGLRVHEQYF.

The chain employs TRBV6-1 and TRBJ1-2; D is perhaps TRBD1 (6 bases). Trimming removed 3 bases from V and 2 bases from J, with 13 bases in between. The CDR3 contains 15 residues. From germline, CDR1 is MNHNS and CDR2 SASEGT. CDR3 sequence reads: CASSEGARGNYGYTF. The CDR3 nucleotides read TGTGCCAGCAGTGAGGGGGCCCGAGGAAACTATGGCTACACCTTC.

The J gene is TRBJ2-1, the V gene TRBV19; D possibly corresponds to TRBD2 (6 bases). This CDR3 has 14 amino acids. The V end lost 5 bases, the J end lost 8 bases, and 16 bases lay between the germline ends. CDR1 LNHDA and CDR2 SQIVND come from the germline V gene (reference sequence). CDR3 region: CASSGAREHHEQFF. CDR3 bases: TGTGCCAGTAGTGGGGCTCGGGAGCACCATGAGCAGTTCTTC.